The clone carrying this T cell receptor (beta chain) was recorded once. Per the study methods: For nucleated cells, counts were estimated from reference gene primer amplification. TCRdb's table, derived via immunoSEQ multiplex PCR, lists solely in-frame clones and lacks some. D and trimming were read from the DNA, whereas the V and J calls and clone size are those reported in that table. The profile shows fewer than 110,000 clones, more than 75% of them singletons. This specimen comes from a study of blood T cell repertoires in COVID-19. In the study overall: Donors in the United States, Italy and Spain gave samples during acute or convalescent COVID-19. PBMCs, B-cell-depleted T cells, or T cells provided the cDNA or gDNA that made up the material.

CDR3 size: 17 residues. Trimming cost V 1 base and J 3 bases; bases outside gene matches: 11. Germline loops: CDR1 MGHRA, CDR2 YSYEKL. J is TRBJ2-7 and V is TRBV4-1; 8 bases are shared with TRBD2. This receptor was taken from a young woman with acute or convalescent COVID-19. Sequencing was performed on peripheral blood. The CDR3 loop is CASSQVHRGGRSYEQYF. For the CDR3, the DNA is TGCGCCAGCAGCCAAGTACACCGGGGGGGCCGTAGCTACGAGCAGTACTTC.